This T cell receptor (beta chain) was recovered during a study of identical twins' blood T cells. TCRdb fed the 5' RACE reads into MiXCR, producing one record per CDR3 protein. Of 350,000 to 450,000 distinct CDR3 sequences listed, about 28% are singletons. V lost 6 bases and J 10 bases, leaving 17 bases between the germline ends. This CDR3 comprises 13 residues. The germline CDR1 and CDR2 sequences are LNHDA and SQIVND (reference sequence). This sequence joins TRBV19 and TRBJ2-3; the D gene is possibly TRBD1 (6 bases). Material for sequencing was PBMCs. The sequence derives from a woman aged 18-49 years in good health. For the CDR3, the DNA is TGTGCCAGTAGATCCGGACCGGACAGAGCGCAGTATTTT. Amino acid sequence: CASRSGPDRAQYF.